These 18 T cell receptor beta chains were sequenced from one sample in a study of CD8 T cells in ankylosing spondylitis. TCRdb fed the 5' RACE reads into MiXCR, producing one record per CDR3 protein. The table records about 190,000 distinct CDR3 sequences, over 10% of them present only once. Sample: blood, either unsorted or a sorted T cell fraction (not recorded which). The receptors originated from a female donor with ankylosing spondylitis or in good health (not recorded which).

Here the CDR3 reads CATGGGEQYF. The CDR3 DNA is TGTGCCACCGGAGGGGGCGAGCAGTACTTC. J is TRBJ2-7 and V is TRBV6-2 or TRBV6-3; either TRBD1 or TRBD2 may fit D (6 bases each). The CDR3 runs to 10 residues. Trimming pared 10 bases from V and 6 bases from J, leaving 10 bases between. The germline CDR1 and CDR2 sequences are MNHEY and SVGEGT.

The V call is TRBV12-3 or TRBV12-4, the J call TRBJ2-5; D is perhaps TRBD2 (7 bases). V lost 4 bases and J lost 1, with 13 bases in between. CDR3 length: 15 residues. The CDR3 here is CASSSRGGGQETQYF. The CDR3 DNA reads TGTGCCAGCAGTTCTAGGGGGGGGGGCCAAGAGACCCAGTACTTC.

This clonotype was seen many times. This rearrangement joins TRBV20-1 to TRBJ2-1; 8 nucleotides align to TRBD2. The germline V gene has CDR1 DFQATT and CDR2 SNEGSKA (reference sequence). The CDR3 is made up of 13 amino acids. CDR3 coding DNA: TGCAGCCTGACTAGCGCGAGGCACAATGAGCAGTTCTTC. It translates to CSLTSARHNEQFF.

The chain uses TRBV19 and TRBJ1-1; 9 bases are a match to TRBD1. The V and J ends lost 3 bases and 0 bases, in that order; junction bases with no gene match: 5. The CDR3 is 16 residues long. Germline loops: CDR1 LNHDA, CDR2 SQIVND (reference sequence). CDR3 protein: CASSIGDRDLNTEAFF. Written as DNA, the CDR3 is TGTGCCAGTAGTATCGGGGACAGGGATTTGAACACTGAAGCTTTCTTT.

This clonotype was seen ten or more times. The chain joins TRBV20-1 to TRBJ2-7; TRBD2 agrees at 8 bases. J lost 0 bases, V lost 6 bases, and 7 bases had no gene match. CDR1 DFQATT and CDR2 SNEGSKA come from the germline V gene (reference sequence). CDR3 length: 14 residues. Written as DNA, the CDR3 is TGCAGTGCCTATAGCGGGACAAGCTCCTACGAGCAGTACTTC. Translated: CSAYSGTSSYEQYF.

This clonotype occurred many times. The chain couples TRBV7-3 to TRBJ2-3; D may be TRBD2 (5 bases). CDR1 SGHTA and CDR2 FQGTGA come from the germline V gene. V lost 4 bases and J lost 0, with 17 bases in between. The CDR3 covers 17 residues. DNA for the CDR3: TGTGCCAGCAGCTCCGGGGAGAGCTACATGAGCACAGATACGCAGTATTTT. Protein product: CASSSGESYMSTDTQYF. The complete variable domain, with remaining parts taken from reference TRBV7-3 and TRBJ2-3, reads GAGVSQTPSNKVTEKGKYVELRCDPISGHTALYWYRQSLGQGPEFLIYFQGTGAADDSGLPNDRFFAVRPEGSVSTLKIQRTERGDSAVYLCASSSGESYMSTDTQYFGPGTRLTVL.

This clonotype appeared many times. The chain couples TRBV9 to TRBJ2-7, with TRBD2 matching over 7 bases. Germline lookup yields CDR1 SGDLS and CDR2 YYNGEE. J lost 2 bases, V lost 4 bases, and 9 bases had no gene match. This CDR3 contains 15 residues. The CDR3 sequence: CASSPLGLEAYEQYF. In DNA, the CDR3 is TGTGCCAGCAGCCCCTTAGGACTAGAAGCCTACGAGCAGTACTTC.

The chain recombines TRBV20-1 with TRBJ2-1, with 13 bases lining up with TRBD2. This CDR3 contains 15 residues. V trimming: 1 base; J trimming: 10 bases; junction bases outside the gene matches: 7. Per the germline V gene, CDR1 is DFQATT and CDR2 is SNEGSKA (reference sequence). CDR3: CSARGLAGGGEEQFF. CDR3 nucleotide sequence: TGCAGTGCTAGAGGACTAGCGGGAGGCGGGGAGGAGCAGTTCTTC.

As for this clonotype: One end of the junction does not line up with germline, which may come from a read error. The chain has TRBV12-3 or TRBV12-4 and TRBJ2-7, with 7 nucleotides matching TRBD2. This CDR3 is 14 amino acids long. Here the CDR3 reads CASSLAEKTYEQYF. The CDR3 DNA is TGTGCCAGCAGTCTAGCGGAAAAAACCTACGAGCAGTACTTC.

This clonotype was detected many times. The chain carries TRBV5-1 and TRBJ2-3; 7 nucleotides match TRBD2. The CDR3 loop spans 12 amino acids. The V segment lost 7 bases and the J segment 4 bases; nucleotides outside the gene matches: 3. Germline CDR1 is SGHRS and CDR2 is YFSETQ. CDR3 DNA: TGCGCCAGCGGTGCGGGGGCAGATACGCAGTATTTT. Its protein product is CASGAGADTQYF.

The chain employs TRBV12-3 or TRBV12-4 and TRBJ2-7, with TRBD2 identical over 9 bases. J was trimmed by 7 bases and V by 4 bases; bases with no gene match: 11. The CDR3 is 15 residues long. CDR3 region: CASSSLAGTSGEQYF. The CDR3 coding sequence is TGTGCCAGCAGTTCTCTAGCGGGGACCTCTGGGGAGCAGTACTTC.

This clonotype was observed a few times. The chain uses TRBV7-2 and TRBJ1-4; 7 positions match TRBD1. V dropped 4 bases and J dropped 3; count of bases not matched to a gene: 5. Germline V gene data show CDR1 as SGHTA and CDR2 as FQGNSA. The CDR3 length is 15 residues. CDR3 protein: CASSSTGAPNEKLFF. As DNA, the CDR3 is TGTGCCAGCAGCTCTACAGGGGCCCCTAATGAAAAACTGTTTTTT.

There are many counts of this clonotype. The chain combines TRBV7-9 with TRBJ2-7; D perhaps matches TRBD2 (5 bases). The CDR3 covers 11 residues. The ends were cut back, 11 bases at V and 11 bases at J, with 19 bases in the middle. Looked up from germline, CDR1 is SEHNR and CDR2 is FQNEAQ (reference sequence). CDR3 amino acids: CADSSRTVEYF. CDR3 coding DNA: TGTGCCGATAGCTCCCGGACTGTGGAGTACTTC.

The chain has TRBV6-1 and TRBJ2-7, with 14 nucleotides matching TRBD2. V gave up 4 bases and J gave up 5 bases; unmatched junction bases: 10. The germline V gene encodes CDR1 MNHNS and CDR2 SASEGT. This CDR3 region has 17 residues. CDR3 loop: CASSAPGLAGEGHEQYF. The CDR3 nucleotides read TGTGCCAGCAGTGCTCCGGGACTAGCGGGAGAGGGTCACGAGCAGTACTTC.

There are many counts of this clonotype. V and J are TRBV25-1 and TRBJ1-5; maybe TRBD1 (5 bases). Trimming cost V 3 bases and J 8 bases, with 11 bases left between them. Germline V gene data show CDR1 as MGHDK and CDR2 as SYGVNS. The CDR3 sequence is 13 residues long. CDR3 sequence (DNA): TGTGCCAGCAGTGAGTCCGGGGGGAAGCCCCAGCATTTT. Its protein product is CASSESGGKPQHF.

This clonotype was picked up a small number of times. The J gene is TRBJ2-7, the V gene TRBV4-3, with 13 bases identical to TRBD2. V was clipped by 2 bases and J by 5 bases; unmatched bases: 3. The V gene's germline CDR1 is LGHNA and CDR2 YSLEER. The CDR3 runs to 15 residues. CDR3 coding DNA: TGCGCCAGCAGCCAACGGACTAGCGGGAGTAACGAGCAGTACTTC. Protein product: CASSQRTSGSNEQYF.

This clonotype has a count of ten or more. J is TRBJ2-7 and V is TRBV12-3 or TRBV12-4, with D tentatively TRBD2 (6 bases). The CDR3 has 14 residues. V was cut by 5 bases and J by 2 bases, with 13 bases left in between. The CDR3 reads CASSAGGVAYEQYF. The CDR3 bases are TGTGCCAGCAGTGCCGGAGGGGTCGCCTACGAGCAGTACTTC.

This chain connects TRBV20-1 to TRBJ2-5; D perhaps matches TRBD1 (5 bases). Germline CDR1 reads DFQATT; CDR2 reads SNEGSKA (reference sequence). The CDR3 extends over 13 amino acids. Trimming took off 1 base at V and 4 bases at J, with 10 bases between the two ends. The CDR3 loop is CSARVAGPETQYF. CDR3 DNA: TGCAGTGCTAGAGTAGCAGGGCCAGAGACCCAGTACTTC.